This T cell receptor beta chain was identified during a study of radiotherapy plus CTLA-4 blockade in lung cancer. From germline, CDR1 is SGHDT and CDR2 YYEEEE. The CDR3 totals 15 residues. V shed 4 bases and J shed 5 bases, with 15 bases lying between them. Some clones are missing from TCRdb's copy, which holds only in-frame ones; the method was immunoSEQ multiplex PCR. The sample records roughly 85,000 clones, around 87% being singletons. The study's findings and limits: Among blood TCR repertoires after radiotherapy plus ipilimumab, tumor-derived clones expanded.

A few counts support this clone. Its target is not known. The rearrangement links TRBV5-6 to TRBJ2-2; D might be TRBD2 (5 bases). Sequencing was performed on peripheral blood, taken from a patient treated with radiotherapy plus ipilimumab. This TCR came from a human donor with non-small cell lung cancer that progressed on radiotherapy plus ipilimumab. The CDR3 DNA sequence: TGTGCCAGCAGCCGGCGAGGGAAGGTTACCGGGGAGCTGTTTTTT. Protein sequence: CASSRRGKVTGELFF.